The T cell receptor beta chain under discussion was sequenced for a study of T cells in localized non-small cell lung cancer (dated by TCRdb to 2020 to 2021). General notes on the study: T cell repertoires of a few hundred early-stage NSCLC patients were analyzed, with tumors being compared against uninvolved tumor-adjacent lungs. The mean age of the NSCLC patients was under 70 years, with 130 or so men and about a hundred women. The cohort was made up of some 240 treatment-naive NSCLC patients whose localized lung tumors had been resected.

The germline V gene sets CDR1 to MDHEN and CDR2 to SYDVKM. V and J are trimmed by 7 bases and 3 bases, and the gene matches miss 11 bases of the junction. Its CDR3 holds 17 amino acids, cysteine through phenylalanine. Only the CDR3 portion is preserved as DNA: 51 bases, with reading frame beginning at the first base. The immunoSEQ Assay was used to sequence TCR beta CDR3 regions from DNA. The paper's processing steps were these. T cell density was computed as TCR beta template counts normalized to usable DNA estimated by amplifying housekeeping genes. The preseqR package was used to estimate richness by extrapolating to 400,000 templates for PBMC samples and to 120,000 templates for tissue samples. Clonality was defined by subtracting Pielou's evenness from one. Tissue-enriched TCRs were identified through differential abundance testing performed on productive amino-acid clonotypes, with a minimum total count of 5 and an alpha of 0.1. The Jaccard Index and the Morisita Overlap Index were used to measure repertoire overlap between compartments. GLIPH grouped TCR beta CDR3s together with public tetramer-defined viral CDR3s, and a viral motif had to include at least three viral sequences and show V-gene enrichment. The table was pulled from immuneACCESS by TCRdb, which kept in-frame rearrangements only. Such tables lose some clones; where checked, under half of the loss comes from unresolved V genes, and the rest has no known cause. V and J calls and clone size are as listed in that table; D and trimming were resolved from the DNA. The sample table records approximately 2,700 clones; just over 25% of these occur just once. Of the sample, over 8% falls within the top ten clones.

Uninvolved adjacent lung was taken at least 2 cm from the tumor margin and confirmed free of atypia by two independent pathologists. At diagnosis, tumor, uninvolved tumor-adjacent lung and peripheral blood were collected and then preserved as a mix of FFPE and fresh-frozen material. Turning to this clone: The antigen it binds to is not known. No quality values exist for individual bases; no much larger clone is one base distant.

On the study overall, not on this receptor specifically: Longer overall survival was associated with higher T cell density in blood, whereas shorter survival was associated with higher clonality in adjacent lung. The highest T cell clonality was observed in uninvolved tumor-adjacent lung, where clonality exceeded that of tumor, suggesting that antigenic responses were more focused in uninvolved tumor-adjacent lung. Of the top 100 tumor clones, a median of roughly 53 were detected in paired uninvolved adjacent lung; under 35 were also among that lung's top 100. Since the design was exploratory, TCR variables were selected using unadjusted p-values with no false-discovery rate correction. Because multi-region sequencing of the tumors was not done, intratumor heterogeneity could not be ruled out.

The TCR was taken from a man aged 40-75 years with stage II lung adenocarcinoma. The sequences come from normal lung tissue next to the tumor, collected before any cancer treatment. The chain is made from TRBV28 and TRBJ1-4; TRBD1 matches 10 bases in the middle. DNA sequence: TGTGCCAGCAACACCCGGGACAGGGGTAAAGCTAATGAAAAACTGTTTTTT. Translated, it gives CASNTRDRGKANEKLFF.